What follows describes a single TCR beta chain. The antigen remains unidentified. The data are from a study of shared clonotypes between healthy human individuals. Points from the study as a whole: The sharing of roughly 5% of naive CD4 clonotypes was seen across a few donors.

Deep was the level used in running the assay. The data were produced by immunoSEQ multiplex PCR, yet TCRdb's version contains in-frame clones alone and is incomplete. The repertoire holds 2 million to 3 million clones, with more than 85% as singletons. The specimen sequenced was naive CD4+ T cells from PBMCs. Documented subset: CD45RA+ positively selected. The TCR sequence derives from a man aged 18 to 29 in good health. Some clones in this sample may be carry-over from other donors' samples.

The CDR3 protein is CASSIRQGQDTQYF. CDR3 sequence (DNA): TGTGCCAGCAGCATAAGACAGGGGCAAGATACGCAGTATTTT. The chain recombines TRBV27 with TRBJ2-3; TRBD1 aligns across 8 bases. Germline V CDR1 and CDR2: MNHEY, SMNVEV (reference sequence). The CDR3 totals 14 residues. V trimming: 6 bases; J trimming: 5 bases; junction bases outside the gene matches: 7.